A selection of T cell receptor beta chains follows, all from one sample in a study of blood T cells in healthy people across ages. One entry per CDR3 protein results from TCRdb running MiXCR on the 5' RACE reads. The sample includes some 900,000 distinct CDR3 sequences, around 28% of them seen just once. Sequencing used blood. The receptors derive from a woman of 80 years or more in good health. Each CDR3 is given without its conserved first and last residue.

v_call cdr3_aa
TRBV18 ASSPTLFEQY
TRBV12-3/TRBV12-4 ASSFGTVQETQY
TRBV30 AWSERRSALYSNQPQH
TRBV19 ASSMDRGHEQY
TRBV4-3 ASSQVAGNNGYT
TRBV15 ASGRGNQPQH
TRBV7-2 ASSSFPGRLNTEAF
TRBV14 ASSRLVADEQF
TRBV6-2/TRBV6-3 ASIRGGSGQPQH
TRBV7-2 ASSSGLAGAGGELF
TRBV20-1 SARERGGLNEQF
TRBV5-6 ASSFRQGTYGYT
TRBV5-4 ASTQRGPDRVSEAF
TRBV6-6 ASSYSGRTRSYNEQF
TRBV2 ASSGKSGGVGEQF
TRBV28 ASSLNRPNTEAF
TRBV7-2 ASSLVGDTYNEQF
TRBV30 AWNQAPSFYGYT
TRBV20-1 SASGGALFSTQY
TRBV7-9 ASSFSNGYT
TRBV7-2 ASSPTSFSGNEQF
TRBV12-3/TRBV12-4 ASRLDGTYGYT
TRBV5-6 ASSLVGSRSANYGYT
TRBV2 ASNGNRAGANVLT
TRBV20-1 SARDPQGRDYGYT
TRBV5-1 ASSPPGVNEKLF
TRBV6-2/TRBV6-3 ASSYGAVLQY
TRBV7-9 ASSLASDSYEQY
TRBV12-3/TRBV12-4 ASSFSGGPDSEQF
TRBV3-1 ASSPFGGRFSNQPQH
TRBV10-3 AISDSTGMETQY
TRBV7-2 ASSLAQGALNSPLH
TRBV7-2 ATKARQGSNSNTEAF
TRBV7-2 ASSSTVEQF
TRBV18 ASSPGLRVEQY
TRBV12-3/TRBV12-4 ASSFSETGLYGYT
TRBV20-1 SARRMRGGTDTQY
TRBV10-3 AISEFGQGARGTEAF
TRBV20-1 SALPLTSGFTDTQY
TRBV9 ASSVTDLYEQY
TRBV12-3/TRBV12-4 ACRSGGRSGNTIY
TRBV11-3 ASTTNRGSETQY
TRBV30 AWSVGQGSQNGYT
TRBV28 ASSRPGTGGNEQF
TRBV6-5 ASSSFLGSTQY
TRBV12-3/TRBV12-4 ASSPSRGGGGLETQY
TRBV5-1 ASSLVGGSFNEQF